A selection of T cell receptor beta chains follows, all from one sample in a study of T cell responses to AZD1222 COVID-19 vaccine. The data were produced by immunoSEQ multiplex PCR, yet TCRdb's version contains in-frame clones alone and is incomplete. This sample carries roughly 150,000 clones, more than 75% of them seen once, and the ten largest clones take roughly a tenth. The sequencing here drew on peripheral blood, taken 28 days after the second AZD1222 dose. The source is an adult who received the AZD1222 COVID-19 vaccine. Both conserved end residues are part of each CDR3. Fields, in order: V gene, CDR3 protein.

TRBV7-8 CASSRGLASTYEQYF
TRBV5-1 CASSPGTAEAFF
TRBV7-2 CASSLRLAQWREQYF
TRBV4-3 CASSEMPNTGELFF
TRBV3-1/TRBV3-2 CASSPRGPNEKLFF
TRBV28 CASRLTYPDYGYTF
TRBV28 CASNLGRTGTEAFF
TRBV7-2 CASSLSRANTEAFF
TRBV3-1/TRBV3-2 CASSQEKCDEQYF
TRBV2 CASSEMASPNSPLHF
TRBV6-4 CASSDGTVGGYTF
TRBV24-1 CATSERGRTDEQFF
TRBV2 CASTGTAIGELFF
TRBV19 CASTKQGAPGYSNQPQHF
TRBV11-3 CASSLEAGASNQPQHF
TRBV5-1 CASSPQQGPSTDTQYF
TRBV4-1 CASSRSDSSGTYEQYF
TRBV6-2/TRBV6-3 CASSPLPSSYNEQFF
TRBV5-1 CASRSTSATYNEQFF
TRBV28 CASSALQVETEAFF
TRBV5-1 CASSPGTGVSGNTIYF
TRBV18 CASSRTGDPETQYF
TRBV2 CASTSSGRASRDEQFF
TRBV28 CASSLKDYGYTF
TRBV6-4 CASSVSGRGASNTGELFF
TRBV6-2/TRBV6-3 CASSGDRVYEQYF
TRBV19 CASSMIAGGGTDTQYF
TRBV7-2 CASSWLGTGYSNQPQHF
TRBV7-2 CASSLRGRENTEAFF
TRBV19 CASSIGGALMNTEAFF
TRBV5-4 CASSPESGGYNEQFF
TRBV7-2 CASSLAFTRAYEQFF
TRBV4-3 CASSQDRESTDTQYF
TRBV6-5 CASSIRQGRSETQYF
TRBV9 CASSVAVDGGYGYTF
TRBV29-1 CSVRGRTNEKLFF